This is a list of T cell receptor beta chains from one sample in a study of cytomegalovirus exposure and HLA in healthy donors. Profiled with immunoSEQ multiplex PCR; TCRdb holds only in-frame clones, not every one. The profile shows about 170,000 clones, 80% of them singletons. The sequenced sample was PBMCs. The receptors were gathered from a man aged 30 to 39 in good health and CMV-seropositive. The conserved cysteine and the conserved F or W are not part of the CDR3 here.

v_call	j_call	cdr3_aa
TRBV9	TRBJ1-1	ASSQNMNTEAF
TRBV27	TRBJ2-3	ASSRRGLLVRETDTQY
TRBV5-1	TRBJ1-1	ASIKEPGQMNTEAF
TRBV27	TRBJ1-4	ASARTGAGWEKLF
TRBV2	TRBJ1-2	ASTLRGRNYGYT
TRBV7-2	TRBJ2-1	ASSPGLAVDEQF
TRBV6-1	TRBJ2-7	ASSDPGRESGEQY
TRBV2	TRBJ2-3	ASSEVRDSPRDTQY
TRBV9	TRBJ2-3	ASSARYSGTSGGLGDTQY
TRBV6-4	TRBJ2-7	ASSHRDEQY
TRBV19	TRBJ2-1	ASIATAGRIYNEQF
TRBV7-2	TRBJ2-3	ASSLAWEDTQY
TRBV18	TRBJ2-7	ASSPGTSGPYEQY
TRBV15	TRBJ1-6	ATSTDYNSPLH
TRBV5-6	TRBJ2-7	ASTLRLSSYEQY
TRBV10-1	TRBJ2-1	ASSSGGMSSYNEQF
TRBV11-2	TRBJ2-5	ASSRDSQRQETQY
TRBV5-1	TRBJ2-1	ASSNTGSVYNEQF
TRBV10-1	TRBJ2-1	ASAARDRYNEQF
TRBV29-1	TRBJ2-7	SVEQGPTYEQY
TRBV9	TRBJ1-2	ASSLPLVGYT
TRBV6-1	TRBJ1-3	ASSGGQGGNTIY
TRBV9	TRBJ2-1	ASSVGSVPANEQF
TRBV13	TRBJ1-2	ASSAGQGNYGYT
TRBV5-1	TRBJ2-7	ASSPYVAGSSYEQY
TRBV11-2	TRBJ1-1	ASSLLPTRMNTEAF
TRBV4-1	TRBJ2-5	ASSLRGGRDQETQY
TRBV9	TRBJ2-3	ASSVSGGASDTQY
TRBV29-1	TRBJ1-1	SVEGHANTEAF
TRBV25-1	TRBJ2-1	ASIPTGASYNEQF
TRBV2	TRBJ2-7	ASSGPQGPSEQY
TRBV4-3	TRBJ1-5	ASSQDRDFQPQH
TRBV15	TRBJ2-5	ATSSDSVETQY
TRBV5-8	TRBJ2-3	ASSLGQGFTDTQY
TRBV5-4	TRBJ1-1	ASSADSDEAF
TRBV29-1	TRBJ1-1	SAGVGRVPTEAF
TRBV5-1	TRBJ2-5	ASSSLPGETQY
TRBV5-1	TRBJ1-1	ASSSDSGQKNTEAF
TRBV7-9	TRBJ2-7	SSSRDRAYEQY
TRBV5-1	TRBJ2-1	ASSEGTLGELQF
TRBV4-1	TRBJ2-1	ASSKKAGLATSNEQF
TRBV27	TRBJ2-3	ASSKTGTSTDTQY